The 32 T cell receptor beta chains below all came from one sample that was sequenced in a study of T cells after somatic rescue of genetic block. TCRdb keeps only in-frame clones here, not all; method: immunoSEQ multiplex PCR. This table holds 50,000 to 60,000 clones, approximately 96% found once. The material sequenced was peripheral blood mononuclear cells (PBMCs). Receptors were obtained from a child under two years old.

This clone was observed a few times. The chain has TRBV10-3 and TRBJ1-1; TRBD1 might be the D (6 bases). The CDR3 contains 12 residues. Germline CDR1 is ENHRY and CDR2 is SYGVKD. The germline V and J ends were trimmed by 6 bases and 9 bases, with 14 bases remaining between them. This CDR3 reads CAIRDSQGKAFF. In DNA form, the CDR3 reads TGTGCCATCAGGGATTCACAGGGAAAAGCTTTCTTT.

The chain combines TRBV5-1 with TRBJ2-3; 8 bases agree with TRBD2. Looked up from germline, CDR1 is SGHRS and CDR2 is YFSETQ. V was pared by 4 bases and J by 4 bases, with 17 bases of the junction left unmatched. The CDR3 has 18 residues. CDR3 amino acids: CASSQLTSGGHRADTQYF. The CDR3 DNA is TGCGCCAGCAGCCAACTTACGAGCGGGGGCCATCGAGCAGATACGCAGTATTTT.

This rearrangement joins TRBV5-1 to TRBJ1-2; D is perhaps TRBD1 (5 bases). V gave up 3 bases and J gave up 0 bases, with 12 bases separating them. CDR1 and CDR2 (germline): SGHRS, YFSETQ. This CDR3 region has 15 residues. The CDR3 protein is CASSWARGSNYGYTF. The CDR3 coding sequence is TGCGCCAGCAGCTGGGCCCGGGGCTCTAACTATGGCTACACCTTC.

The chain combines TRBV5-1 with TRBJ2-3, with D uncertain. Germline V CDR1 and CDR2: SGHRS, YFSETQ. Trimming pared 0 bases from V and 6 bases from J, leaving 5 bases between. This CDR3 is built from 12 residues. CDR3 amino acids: CASSLVGDTQYF. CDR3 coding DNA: TGCGCCAGCAGCTTGGTTGGCGATACGCAGTATTTT. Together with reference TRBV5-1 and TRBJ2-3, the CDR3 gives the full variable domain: KAGVTQTPRYLIKTRGQQVTLSCSPISGHRSVSWYQQTPGQGLQFLFEYFSETQRNKGNFPGRFSGRQFSNSRSEMNVSTLELGDSALYLCASSLVGDTQYFGPGTRLTVL.

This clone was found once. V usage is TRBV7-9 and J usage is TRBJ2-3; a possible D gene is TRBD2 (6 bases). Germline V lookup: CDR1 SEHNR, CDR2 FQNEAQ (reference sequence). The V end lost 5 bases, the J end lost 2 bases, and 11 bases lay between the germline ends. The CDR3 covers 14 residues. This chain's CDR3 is CASSGTGVTDTQYF. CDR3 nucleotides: TGTGCCAGCAGCGGGACGGGAGTCACAGATACGCAGTATTTT.

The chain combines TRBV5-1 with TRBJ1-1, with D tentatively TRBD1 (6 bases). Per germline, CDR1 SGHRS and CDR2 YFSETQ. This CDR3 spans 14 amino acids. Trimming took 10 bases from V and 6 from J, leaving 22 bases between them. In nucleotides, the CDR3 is TGCGCCTCCGGGAGTGGCAGGGGAAGGCCTGAAGCTTTCTTT. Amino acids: CASGSGRGRPEAFF.

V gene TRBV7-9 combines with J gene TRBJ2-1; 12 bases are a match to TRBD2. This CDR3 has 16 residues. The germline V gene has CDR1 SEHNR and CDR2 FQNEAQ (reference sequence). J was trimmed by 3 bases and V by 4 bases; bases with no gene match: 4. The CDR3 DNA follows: TGTGCCAGCAGCTCCCGGACTAGCGGGAACTACAATGAGCAGTTCTTC. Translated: CASSSRTSGNYNEQFF.

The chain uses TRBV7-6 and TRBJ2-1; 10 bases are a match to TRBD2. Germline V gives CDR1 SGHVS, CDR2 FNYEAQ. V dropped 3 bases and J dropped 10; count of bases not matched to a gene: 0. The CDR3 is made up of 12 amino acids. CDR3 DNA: TGTGCCAGCAGCTTGACTAGCGGGGAGCAGTTCTTC. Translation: CASSLTSGEQFF.

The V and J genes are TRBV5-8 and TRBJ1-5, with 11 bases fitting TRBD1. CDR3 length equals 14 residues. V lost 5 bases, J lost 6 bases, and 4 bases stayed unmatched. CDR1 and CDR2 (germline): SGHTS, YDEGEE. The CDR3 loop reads CASRFGTGGQPQHF. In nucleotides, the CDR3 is TGTGCCAGCAGATTTGGGACAGGGGGTCAGCCCCAGCATTTT.

Here the CDR3 reads CASSEVGETQYF. The CDR3 nucleotides read TGTGCCAGCAGTGAAGTTGGAGAGACCCAGTACTTC. The gene calls are TRBV6-1 and TRBJ2-5; D not resolved. Trimming took 1 base from V and 4 from J, leaving 4 bases between them. The germline V gene encodes CDR1 MNHNS and CDR2 SASEGT. The CDR3 totals 12 residues.

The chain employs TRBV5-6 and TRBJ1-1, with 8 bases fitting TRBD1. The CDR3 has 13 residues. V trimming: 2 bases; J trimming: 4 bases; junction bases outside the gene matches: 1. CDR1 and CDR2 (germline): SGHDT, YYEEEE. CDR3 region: CASSLQGVTEAFF. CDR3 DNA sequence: TGTGCCAGCAGCTTACAGGGGGTCACTGAAGCTTTCTTT.

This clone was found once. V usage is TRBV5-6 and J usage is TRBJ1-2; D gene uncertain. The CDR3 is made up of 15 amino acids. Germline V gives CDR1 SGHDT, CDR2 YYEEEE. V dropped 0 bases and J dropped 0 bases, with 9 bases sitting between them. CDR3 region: CASSLERIANYGYTF. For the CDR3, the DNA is TGTGCCAGCAGCTTGGAACGGATAGCTAACTATGGCTACACCTTC.

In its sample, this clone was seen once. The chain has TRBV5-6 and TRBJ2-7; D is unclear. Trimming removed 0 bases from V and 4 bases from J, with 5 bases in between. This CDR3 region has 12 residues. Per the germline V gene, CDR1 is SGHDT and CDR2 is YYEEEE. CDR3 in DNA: TGTGCCAGCAGCTTGGAGTCTTACGAGCAGTACTTC. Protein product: CASSLESYEQYF.

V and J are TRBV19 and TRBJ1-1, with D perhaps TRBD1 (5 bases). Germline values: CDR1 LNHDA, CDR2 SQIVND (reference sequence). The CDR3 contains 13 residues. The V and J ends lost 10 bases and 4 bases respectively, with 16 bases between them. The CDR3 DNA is TGTGCCACCTCCCCAGGGCGGATCACTGAAGCTTTCTTT. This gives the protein CATSPGRITEAFF.

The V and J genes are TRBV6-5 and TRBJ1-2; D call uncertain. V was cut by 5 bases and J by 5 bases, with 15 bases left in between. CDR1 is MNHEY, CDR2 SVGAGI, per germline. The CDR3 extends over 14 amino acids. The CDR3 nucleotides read TGTGCCAGCAGTCCGACTCCGGGCCGTTATGGCTACACCTTC. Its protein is CASSPTPGRYGYTF.

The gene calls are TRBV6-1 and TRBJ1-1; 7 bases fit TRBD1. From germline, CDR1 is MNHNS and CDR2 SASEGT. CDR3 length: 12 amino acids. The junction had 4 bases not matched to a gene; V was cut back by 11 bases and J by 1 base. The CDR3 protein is CAGRTGNTEAFF. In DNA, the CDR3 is TGTGCCGGCCGGACAGGGAACACTGAAGCTTTCTTT.

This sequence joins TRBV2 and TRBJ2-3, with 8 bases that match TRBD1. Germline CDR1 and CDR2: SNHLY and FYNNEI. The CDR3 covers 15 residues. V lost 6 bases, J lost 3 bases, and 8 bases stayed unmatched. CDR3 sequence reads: CASSLGDRLTDTQYF. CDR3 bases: TGTGCCAGCAGCCTAGGGGACAGGTTAACAGATACGCAGTATTTT.

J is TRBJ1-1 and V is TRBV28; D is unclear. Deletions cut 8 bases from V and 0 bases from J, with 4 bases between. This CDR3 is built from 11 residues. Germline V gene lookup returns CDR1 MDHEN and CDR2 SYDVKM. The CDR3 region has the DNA TGTGCCAGCCAGGTGAACACTGAAGCTTTCTTT. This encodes CASQVNTEAFF.

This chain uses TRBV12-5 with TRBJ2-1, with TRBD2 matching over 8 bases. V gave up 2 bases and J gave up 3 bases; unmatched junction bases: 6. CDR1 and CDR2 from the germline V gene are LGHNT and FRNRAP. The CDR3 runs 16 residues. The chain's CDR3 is CASGLPTSGRYNEQFF. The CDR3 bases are TGTGCTAGTGGTTTGCCCACTAGCGGACGCTACAATGAGCAGTTCTTC.

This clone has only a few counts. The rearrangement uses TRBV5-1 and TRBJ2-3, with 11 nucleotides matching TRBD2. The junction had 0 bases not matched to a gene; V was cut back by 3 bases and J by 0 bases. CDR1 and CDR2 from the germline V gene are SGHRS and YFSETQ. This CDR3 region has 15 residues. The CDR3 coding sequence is TGCGCCAGCAGCTGGACTAGCGGGAGCACAGATACGCAGTATTTT. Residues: CASSWTSGSTDTQYF.

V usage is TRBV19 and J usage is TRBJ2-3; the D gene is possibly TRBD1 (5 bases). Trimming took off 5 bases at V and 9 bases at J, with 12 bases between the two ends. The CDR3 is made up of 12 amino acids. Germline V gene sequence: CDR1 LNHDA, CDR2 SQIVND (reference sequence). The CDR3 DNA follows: TGTGCCAGTAGTCCAGGGCTTTGGACGCAGTATTTT. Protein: CASSPGLWTQYF.

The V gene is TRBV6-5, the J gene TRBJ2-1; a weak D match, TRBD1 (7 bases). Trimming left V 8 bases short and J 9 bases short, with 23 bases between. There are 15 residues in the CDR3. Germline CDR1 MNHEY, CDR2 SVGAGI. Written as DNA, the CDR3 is TGTGCCAGCTCCAGGGACAGTGGGTCCGGGAGTGAGCAGTTCTTC. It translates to CASSRDSGSGSEQFF.

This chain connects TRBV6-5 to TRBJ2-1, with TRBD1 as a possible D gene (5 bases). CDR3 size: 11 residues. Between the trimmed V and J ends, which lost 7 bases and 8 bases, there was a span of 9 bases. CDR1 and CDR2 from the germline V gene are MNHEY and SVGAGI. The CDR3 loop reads CASTLGDEQFF. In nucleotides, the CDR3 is TGTGCCAGCACCCTAGGGGATGAGCAGTTCTTC.

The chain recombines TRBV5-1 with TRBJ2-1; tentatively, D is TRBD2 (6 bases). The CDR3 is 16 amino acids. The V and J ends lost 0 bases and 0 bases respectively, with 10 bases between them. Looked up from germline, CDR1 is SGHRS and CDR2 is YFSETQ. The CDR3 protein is CASSLETSPSYNEQFF. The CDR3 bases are TGCGCCAGCAGCTTGGAAACTAGCCCCTCCTACAATGAGCAGTTCTTC.

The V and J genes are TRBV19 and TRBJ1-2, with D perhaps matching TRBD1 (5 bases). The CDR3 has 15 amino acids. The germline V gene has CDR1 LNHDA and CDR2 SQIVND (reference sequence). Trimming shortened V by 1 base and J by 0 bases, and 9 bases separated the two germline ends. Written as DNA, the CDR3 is TGTGCCAGTAGTATAGTGGGACGGCCTAACTATGGCTACACCTTC. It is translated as CASSIVGRPNYGYTF.

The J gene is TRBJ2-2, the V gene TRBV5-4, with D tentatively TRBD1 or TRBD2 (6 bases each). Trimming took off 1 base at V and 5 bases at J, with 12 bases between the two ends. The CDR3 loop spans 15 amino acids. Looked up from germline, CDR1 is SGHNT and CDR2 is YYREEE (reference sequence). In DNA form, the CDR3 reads TGTGCCAGCAGCTTGTGGGGGGCCAAGACCGGGGAGCTGTTTTTT. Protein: CASSLWGAKTGELFF.

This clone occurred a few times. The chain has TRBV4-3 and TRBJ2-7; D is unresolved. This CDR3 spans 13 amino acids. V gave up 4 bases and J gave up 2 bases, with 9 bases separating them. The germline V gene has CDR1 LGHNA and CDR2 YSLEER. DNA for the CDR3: TGCGCCAGCAGCCCCCTCTACACCTACGAGCAGTACTTC. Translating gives CASSPLYTYEQYF.

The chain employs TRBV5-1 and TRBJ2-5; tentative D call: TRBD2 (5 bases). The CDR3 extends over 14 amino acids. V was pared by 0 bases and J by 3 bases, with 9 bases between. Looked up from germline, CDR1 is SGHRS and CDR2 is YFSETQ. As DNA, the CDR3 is TGCGCCAGCAGCTTGGGCGGGCTTAAAGAGACCCAGTACTTC. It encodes CASSLGGLKETQYF.

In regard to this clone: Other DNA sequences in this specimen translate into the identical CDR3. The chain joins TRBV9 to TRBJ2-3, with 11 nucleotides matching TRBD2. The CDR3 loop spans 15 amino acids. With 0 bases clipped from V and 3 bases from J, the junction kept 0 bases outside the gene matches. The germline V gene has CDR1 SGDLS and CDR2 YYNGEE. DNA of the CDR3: TGTGCCAGCAGCGTAGGGACTAGCGGGACAGATACGCAGTATTTT. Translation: CASSVGTSGTDTQYF.

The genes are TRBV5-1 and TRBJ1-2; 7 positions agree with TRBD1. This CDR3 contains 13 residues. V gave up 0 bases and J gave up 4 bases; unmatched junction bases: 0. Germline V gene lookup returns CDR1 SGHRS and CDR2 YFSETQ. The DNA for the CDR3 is TGCGCCAGCAGCTTGGACAGGGGCTATGGCTACACCTTC. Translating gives CASSLDRGYGYTF. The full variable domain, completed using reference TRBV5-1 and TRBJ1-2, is KAGVTQTPRYLIKTRGQQVTLSCSPISGHRSVSWYQQTPGQGLQFLFEYFSETQRNKGNFPGRFSGRQFSNSRSEMNVSTLELGDSALYLCASSLDRGYGYTFGSGTRLTVV.

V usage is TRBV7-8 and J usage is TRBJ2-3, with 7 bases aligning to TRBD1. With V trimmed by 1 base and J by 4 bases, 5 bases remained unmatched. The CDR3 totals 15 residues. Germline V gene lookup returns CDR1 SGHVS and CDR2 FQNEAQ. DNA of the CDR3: TGTGCCAGCAGCTTAGTAGGGCAGGGGGCAGATACGCAGTATTTT. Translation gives CASSLVGQGADTQYF.

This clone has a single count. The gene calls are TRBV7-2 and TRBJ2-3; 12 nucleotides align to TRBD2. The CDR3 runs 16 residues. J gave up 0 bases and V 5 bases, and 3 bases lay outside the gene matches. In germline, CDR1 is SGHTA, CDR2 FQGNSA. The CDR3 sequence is CASSPGTSGSTDTQYF. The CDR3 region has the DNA TGTGCCAGCAGCCCGGGGACTAGCGGGAGCACAGATACGCAGTATTTT.